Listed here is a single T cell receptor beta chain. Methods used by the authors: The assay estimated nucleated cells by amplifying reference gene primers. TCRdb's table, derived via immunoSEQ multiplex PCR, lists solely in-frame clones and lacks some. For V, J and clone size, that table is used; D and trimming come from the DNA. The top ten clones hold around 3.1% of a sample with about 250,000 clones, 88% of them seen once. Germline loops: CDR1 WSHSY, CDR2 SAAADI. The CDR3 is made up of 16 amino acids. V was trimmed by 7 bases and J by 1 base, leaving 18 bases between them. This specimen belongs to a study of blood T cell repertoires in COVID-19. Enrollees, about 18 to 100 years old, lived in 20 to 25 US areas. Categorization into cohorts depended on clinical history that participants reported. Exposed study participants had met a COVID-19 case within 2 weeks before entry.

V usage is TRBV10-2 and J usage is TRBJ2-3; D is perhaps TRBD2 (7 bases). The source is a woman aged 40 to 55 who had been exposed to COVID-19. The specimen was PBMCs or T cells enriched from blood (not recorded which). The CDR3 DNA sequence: TGCGCCAGCACACGCGAGGGGGGGGCGGGCACAGATACGCAGTATTTT. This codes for CASTREGGAGTDTQYF.